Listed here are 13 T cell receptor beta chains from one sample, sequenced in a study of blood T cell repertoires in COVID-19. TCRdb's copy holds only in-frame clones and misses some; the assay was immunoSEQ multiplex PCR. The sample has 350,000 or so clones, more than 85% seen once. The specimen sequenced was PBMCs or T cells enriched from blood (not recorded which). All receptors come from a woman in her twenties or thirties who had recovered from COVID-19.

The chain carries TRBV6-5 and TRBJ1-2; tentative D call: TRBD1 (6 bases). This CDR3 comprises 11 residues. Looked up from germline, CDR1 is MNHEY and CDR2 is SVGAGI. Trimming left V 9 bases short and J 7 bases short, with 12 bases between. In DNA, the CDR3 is TGTGCCAGTCAGGGGCCAGGTGGCTACACCTTC. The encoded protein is CASQGPGGYTF.

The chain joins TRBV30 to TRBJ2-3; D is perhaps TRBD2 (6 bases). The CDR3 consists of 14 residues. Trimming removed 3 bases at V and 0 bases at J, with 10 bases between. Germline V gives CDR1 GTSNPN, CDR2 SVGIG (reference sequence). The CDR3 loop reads CAWSLGGSTDTQYF. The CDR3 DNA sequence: TGTGCCTGGAGCTTGGGGGGTAGCACAGATACGCAGTATTTT. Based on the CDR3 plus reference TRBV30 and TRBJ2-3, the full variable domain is SQTIHQWPATLVQPVGSPLSLECTVEGTSNPNLYWYRQAAGRGLQLLFYSVGIGQISSEVPQNLSASRPQDRQFILSSKKLLLSDSGFYLCAWSLGGSTDTQYFGPGTRLTVL.

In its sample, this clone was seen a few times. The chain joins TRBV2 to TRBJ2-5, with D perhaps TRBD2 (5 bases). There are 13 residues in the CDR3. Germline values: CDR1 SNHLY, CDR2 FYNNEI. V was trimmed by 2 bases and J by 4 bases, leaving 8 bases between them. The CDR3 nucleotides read TGTGCCAGCAGTGAAAGCCTAGCAGAGACCCAGTACTTC. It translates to CASSESLAETQYF.

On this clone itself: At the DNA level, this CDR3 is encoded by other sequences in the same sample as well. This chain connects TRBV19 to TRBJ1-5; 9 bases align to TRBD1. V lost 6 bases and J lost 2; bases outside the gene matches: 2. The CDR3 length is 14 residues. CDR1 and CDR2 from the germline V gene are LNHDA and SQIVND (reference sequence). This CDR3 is CASSDRGGNQPQHF. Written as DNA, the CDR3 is TGTGCCAGTAGCGACAGGGGGGGCAATCAGCCCCAGCATTTT.

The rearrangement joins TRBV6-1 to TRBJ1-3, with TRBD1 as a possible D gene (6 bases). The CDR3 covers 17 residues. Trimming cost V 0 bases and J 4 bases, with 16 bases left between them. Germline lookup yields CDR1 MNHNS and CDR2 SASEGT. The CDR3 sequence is CASSEALRGSSGNTIYF. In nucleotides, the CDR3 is TGTGCCAGCAGTGAAGCGCTTAGGGGGAGTTCCGGAAACACCATATATTTT.

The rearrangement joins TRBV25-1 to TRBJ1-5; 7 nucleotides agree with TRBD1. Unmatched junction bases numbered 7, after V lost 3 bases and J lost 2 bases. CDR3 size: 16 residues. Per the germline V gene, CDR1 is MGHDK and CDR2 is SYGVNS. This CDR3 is CASSDIQGHRNQPQHF. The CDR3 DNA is TGTGCCAGCAGTGACATACAGGGGCATCGCAATCAGCCCCAGCATTTT.

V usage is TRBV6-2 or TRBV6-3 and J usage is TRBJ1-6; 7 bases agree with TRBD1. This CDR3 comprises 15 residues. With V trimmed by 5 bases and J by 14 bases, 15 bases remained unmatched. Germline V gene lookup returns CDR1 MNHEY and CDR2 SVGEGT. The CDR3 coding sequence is TGTGCCAGCAGTGCATCCGGGACAGTCCTCCAAACCCTCCACTTT. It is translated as CASSASGTVLQTLHF.

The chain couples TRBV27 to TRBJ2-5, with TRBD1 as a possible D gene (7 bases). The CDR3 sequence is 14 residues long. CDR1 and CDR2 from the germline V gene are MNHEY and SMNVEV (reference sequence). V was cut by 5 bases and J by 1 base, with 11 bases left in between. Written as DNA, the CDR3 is TGTGCCAGCAGTCCGCAGGGGGGCCAAGAGACCCAGTACTTC. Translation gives CASSPQGGQETQYF.

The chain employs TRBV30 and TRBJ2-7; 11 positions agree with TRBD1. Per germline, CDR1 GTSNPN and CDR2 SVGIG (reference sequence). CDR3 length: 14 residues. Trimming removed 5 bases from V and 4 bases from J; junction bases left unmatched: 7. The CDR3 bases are TGTGCCTGGTCCCCCGGGACAGGGGGGTACGAGCAGTACTTC. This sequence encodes CAWSPGTGGYEQYF.

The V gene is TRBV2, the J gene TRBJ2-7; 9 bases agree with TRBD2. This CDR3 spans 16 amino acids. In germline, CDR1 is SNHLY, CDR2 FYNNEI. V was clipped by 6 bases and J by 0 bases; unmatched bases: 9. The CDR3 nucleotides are TGTGCCAGCAGGGGTACTAGCGGGTCACGCTCCTACGAGCAGTACTTC. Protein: CASRGTSGSRSYEQYF.

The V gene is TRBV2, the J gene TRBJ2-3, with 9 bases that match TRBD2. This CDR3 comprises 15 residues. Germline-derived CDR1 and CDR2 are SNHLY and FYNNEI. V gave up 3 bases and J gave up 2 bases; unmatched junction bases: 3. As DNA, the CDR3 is TGTGCCAGCAGTGAGTTAGCGGGGGCCACAGATACGCAGTATTTT. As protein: CASSELAGATDTQYF.

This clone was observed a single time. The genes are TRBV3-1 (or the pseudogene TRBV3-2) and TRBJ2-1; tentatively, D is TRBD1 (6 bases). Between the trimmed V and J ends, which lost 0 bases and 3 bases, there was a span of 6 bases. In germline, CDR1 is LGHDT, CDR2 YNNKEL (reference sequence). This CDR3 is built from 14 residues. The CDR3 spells CASSQEDSYNEQFF. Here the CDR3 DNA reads TGTGCCAGCAGCCAAGAGGACAGCTACAATGAGCAGTTCTTC.

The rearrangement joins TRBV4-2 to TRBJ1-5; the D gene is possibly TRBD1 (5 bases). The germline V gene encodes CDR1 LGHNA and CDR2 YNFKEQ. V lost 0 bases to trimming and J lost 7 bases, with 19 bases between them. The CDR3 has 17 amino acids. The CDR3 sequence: CASSQDRERRGWQPQHF. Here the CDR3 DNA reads TGTGCCAGCAGCCAAGATCGGGAGAGAAGGGGCTGGCAGCCCCAGCATTTT.